Each of the 20 T cell receptor beta chains below was sequenced from the same sample in a study of blood T cell repertoires in COVID-19. Clones were sequenced by immunoSEQ multiplex PCR, and TCRdb holds only the in-frame ones, with some missing. The profile shows over 120,000 clones, around 89% of them singletons. Sequencing input: peripheral blood. The receptor set was obtained from a man aged 55 to 70 with active or convalescent COVID-19.

Points on this clone: The same CDR3 also results from other DNA sequences found in this sample. This chain uses TRBV19 with TRBJ2-7; 7 nucleotides agree with TRBD2. Per the germline V gene, CDR1 is LNHDA and CDR2 is SQIVND (reference sequence). The J segment lost 3 bases and the V segment lost 1 base, leaving 3 bases of the junction unmatched. CDR3 length: 14 amino acids. In DNA form, the CDR3 reads TGTGCCAGTAGTATAGGAACGGGAGGCTACGAGCAGTACTTC. Amino acids: CASSIGTGGYEQYF.

The chain employs TRBV4-2 and TRBJ2-4; D is perhaps TRBD2 (5 bases). Germline CDR1 is LGHNA and CDR2 is YNFKEQ. CDR3 length equals 17 residues. Trimming took 0 bases from V and 0 from J, leaving 12 bases between them. The CDR3 nucleotides are TGTGCCAGCAGCCAAGATGCGCTAGCCTTAGCCAAAAACATTCAGTACTTC. Its protein product is CASSQDALALAKNIQYF.

This clone is a singleton in its sample. The chain joins TRBV28 to TRBJ1-2, with 9 bases matching TRBD1. Germline assignment: CDR1 MDHEN and CDR2 SYDVKM. Trimming removed 6 bases from V and 2 bases from J; junction bases left unmatched: 4. This CDR3 comprises 14 residues. The CDR3 DNA sequence: TGTGCCAGCAGCCCCGGGACAGGGAACTATGGCTACACCTTC. Translating gives CASSPGTGNYGYTF.

This clone showed up many times. The rearrangement joins TRBV5-6 to TRBJ2-3, with 10 bases fitting TRBD2. The V gene end was trimmed by 3 bases and the J gene end by 1 base; junction bases not matched to a gene: 8. The CDR3 length is 17 residues. Germline loops: CDR1 SGHDT, CDR2 YYEEEE. The CDR3 nucleotides read TGTGCCAGCAGCTCCCAAGTGGGGACTAGCGGCACAGATACGCAGTATTTT. Amino acid sequence: CASSSQVGTSGTDTQYF.

The chain couples TRBV5-1 to TRBJ2-7, with 7 bases aligning to TRBD2. CDR3 size: 15 residues. V dropped 4 bases and J dropped 4; count of bases not matched to a gene: 11. Per germline, CDR1 SGHRS and CDR2 YFSETQ. The CDR3: CASSPYISGGYEQYF. The CDR3 region has the DNA TGCGCCAGCAGCCCCTACATATCGGGGGGATACGAGCAGTACTTC.

This clone was seen once. The CDR3 spells CASSQYAETSFNEQFF. Here the CDR3 DNA reads TGTGCCAGCAGCCAATACGCCGAGACTAGCTTCAATGAGCAGTTCTTC. The chain uses TRBV28 and TRBJ2-1; 7 positions match TRBD2. CDR3 length equals 16 residues. V was pared by 6 bases and J by 6 bases, with 14 bases of the junction left unmatched. The germline V gene encodes CDR1 MDHEN and CDR2 SYDVKM.

The V and J genes are TRBV10-1 and TRBJ1-4, with D tentatively TRBD1 (5 bases). This CDR3 has 15 amino acids. Germline V gene lookup returns CDR1 WNHNN and CDR2 SYGVQD (reference sequence). V was cut by 3 bases and J by 8 bases, with 16 bases left in between. Here the CDR3 reads CASSDWGEAAEKLFF. The DNA for the CDR3 is TGCGCCAGCAGTGACTGGGGGGAAGCGGCCGAAAAACTGTTTTTT.

The chain uses TRBV7-9 and TRBJ2-7, with 7 bases identical to TRBD1. Germline assignment: CDR1 SEHNR and CDR2 FQNEAQ (reference sequence). J was trimmed by 2 bases and V by 6 bases; bases with no gene match: 10. This CDR3 comprises 15 residues. Here the CDR3 reads CASSLQGTDPYEQYF. The CDR3 region has the DNA TGTGCCAGCAGTCTTCAGGGGACAGACCCCTACGAGCAGTACTTC. The full variable domain, rest sourced from reference TRBV7-9 and TRBJ2-7, is DTGVSQNPRHKITKRGQNVTFRCDPISEHNRLYWYRQTLGQGPEFLTYFQNEAQLEKSRLLSDRFSAERPKGSFSTLEIQRTEQGDSAMYLCASSLQGTDPYEQYFGPGTRLTVT.

This clone was observed a single time. J is TRBJ2-7 and V is TRBV3-1 (or the pseudogene TRBV3-2); TRBD1 matches 7 bases. Germline values: CDR1 LGHDT, CDR2 YNNKEL (reference sequence). With V trimmed by 1 base and J by 6 bases, 3 bases remained unmatched. CDR3 length equals 13 residues. The CDR3 reads CASSQGTGGEQYF. The CDR3 DNA reads TGTGCCAGCAGCCAAGGGACAGGAGGCGAGCAGTACTTC.

V is TRBV18 and J is TRBJ1-2, with D possibly matching TRBD1 (6 bases). The V gene lost 3 bases and the J gene lost 8 bases, with 19 bases spanning the gap. Germline-derived CDR1 and CDR2 are KGHSH and LQKENI. The CDR3 is 15 amino acids. In DNA form, the CDR3 reads TGTGCCAGCTCACCTTGGACAGAAGGAGTGGAGGGCTACACCTTC. This translates into CASSPWTEGVEGYTF.

This chain joins TRBV7-9 and TRBJ2-1; D gene ambiguous. The germline gives CDR1 SEHNR, CDR2 FQNEAQ (reference sequence). There are 12 residues in the CDR3. V lost 6 bases, J lost 8 bases, and 11 bases lay in between. The DNA for the CDR3 is TGTGCCAGCAGTTCCTCTGCGGATGAGCAGTTCTTC. This sequence encodes CASSSSADEQFF.

J is TRBJ1-4 and V is TRBV3-1 (or the pseudogene TRBV3-2); 8 nucleotides line up with TRBD1. With 0 bases clipped from V and 8 bases from J, the junction kept 8 bases outside the gene matches. CDR1 and CDR2 (germline): LGHDT, YNNKEL (reference sequence). The CDR3 loop spans 16 amino acids. The CDR3 nucleotides read TGTGCCAGCAGCCAAGACCTCGACAGGGGTAGGGAAAAACTGTTTTTT. Translating it yields CASSQDLDRGREKLFF.

This clone was observed once. V is TRBV30 and J is TRBJ1-2; TRBD1 is a possible D gene (5 bases). CDR3 length: 12 residues. Trimming removed 4 bases from V and 7 bases from J, with 13 bases in between. Germline loops: CDR1 GTSNPN, CDR2 SVGIG (reference sequence). The CDR3 DNA reads as TGTGCCTGGAAGGGGTATCGGTCTGGCTACACCTTC. Translated, it gives CAWKGYRSGYTF.

The V and J genes are TRBV5-1 and TRBJ2-7, with 12 bases matching TRBD1. This CDR3 spans 17 amino acids. V gave up 6 bases and J gave up 2 bases; unmatched junction bases: 12. The germline CDR1 and CDR2 sequences are SGHRS and YFSETQ. The CDR3 region has the DNA TGCGCCAGCACTTTGGGTGGTCGGGACAGGGGGCCCTACGAGCAGTACTTC. This gives the protein CASTLGGRDRGPYEQYF.

This chain joins TRBV18 and TRBJ1-1; 10 bases agree with TRBD1. Trimming removed 4 bases from V and 0 bases from J; junction bases left unmatched: 8. Germline values: CDR1 KGHSH, CDR2 LQKENI. The CDR3 loop spans 17 amino acids. The chain's CDR3 is CASSLVPGQGLNTEAFF. CDR3 bases: TGTGCCAGCTCACTCGTCCCGGGACAGGGGTTGAACACTGAAGCTTTCTTT. The variable domain in full, completed from reference TRBV18 and TRBJ1-1, reads NAGVMQNPRHLVRRRGQEARLRCSPMKGHSHVYWYRQLPEEGLKFMVYLQKENIIDESGMPKERFSAEFPKEGPSILRIQQVVRGDSAAYFCASSLVPGQGLNTEAFFGQGTRLTVV.

The chain couples TRBV24-1 to TRBJ1-2; 7 bases are a match to TRBD1. CDR1 is KGHDR, CDR2 SFDVKD, per germline. CDR3 length: 14 residues. J lost 6 bases, V lost 4 bases, and 7 bases had no gene match. The CDR3 reads CATSDPRDRNGYTF. The CDR3 region has the DNA TGTGCCACCAGTGACCCCAGGGACAGAAATGGCTACACCTTC.

The genes are TRBV3-1 (or the pseudogene TRBV3-2) and TRBJ2-1; 13 nucleotides match TRBD2. The CDR3 runs to 15 residues. J was trimmed by 9 bases and V by 7 bases; bases with no gene match: 9. In germline, CDR1 is LGHDT, CDR2 YNNKEL (reference sequence). CDR3 sequence: CASTVLAGGEAEQFF. DNA of the CDR3: TGTGCCAGCACCGTACTAGCGGGAGGGGAGGCTGAGCAGTTCTTC.

The V and J genes are TRBV2 and TRBJ2-1, with D maybe TRBD1 (6 bases). The CDR3 is 13 residues long. V lost 7 bases and J 3 bases, leaving 10 bases between the germline ends. Germline V gene data show CDR1 as SNHLY and CDR2 as FYNNEI. The CDR3 DNA reads TGTGCCAGCAAGCAGGGGAGCTACAATGAGCAGTTCTTC. Translating gives CASKQGSYNEQFF.

The CDR3 region is CASSIEERVGDTQYF. CDR3 DNA: TGTGCCAGTAGTATAGAGGAGAGGGTGGGAGATACGCAGTATTTT. The rearrangement joins TRBV19 to TRBJ2-3; D perhaps matches TRBD2 (5 bases). The V end was cut by 0 bases, the J end by 5 bases, with 12 bases between. This CDR3 is 15 amino acids long. From germline, CDR1 is LNHDA and CDR2 SQIVND (reference sequence).

The V and J genes are TRBV7-8 and TRBJ1-4, with no clear D. Germline assignment: CDR1 SGHVS and CDR2 FQNEAQ. V was trimmed by 1 base and J by 1 base, leaving 16 bases between them. The CDR3 consists of 18 residues. In nucleotides, the CDR3 is TGTGCCAGCAGCTTAGTTGGGTTGAACAGCAGAACTAATGAAAAACTGTTTTTT. This encodes CASSLVGLNSRTNEKLFF. Together with reference TRBV7-8 and TRBJ1-4, the CDR3 gives the full variable domain: GAGVSQSPRYKVAKRGQDVALRCDPISGHVSLFWYQQALGQGPEFLTYFQNEAQLDKSGLPSDRFFAERPEGSVSTLKIQRTQQEDSAVYLCASSLVGLNSRTNEKLFFGSGTQLSVL.